Reported below is one T cell receptor (beta chain). This sample was taken from a study of blood T cell repertoires in COVID-19. Study overall: From the United States, Italy and Spain came samples of acute and convalescent COVID-19.

Participants' reported clinical history set cohort assignment. CDR1 and CDR2 from the germline V gene are SGHNT and YYREEE (reference sequence). The CDR3 is 16 residues long. V was clipped by 4 bases and J by 3 bases; unmatched bases: 9. Here immunoSEQ multiplex PCR was the method, and the copy in TCRdb shows in-frame clones only, minus some. The sample records approximately 300,000 clones, roughly 89% being singletons. This TCR was recovered from a woman younger than 45 who had recovered from COVID-19. Sequenced material: PBMCs or T cells enriched from blood (not recorded which). The rearrangement joins TRBV5-4 to TRBJ2-2, with 7 positions matching TRBD2. The chain's CDR3 is CASSPPASGYTGELFF. In nucleotides, the CDR3 is TGTGCCAGCAGCCCCCCAGCTAGCGGTTACACCGGGGAGCTGTTTTTT.